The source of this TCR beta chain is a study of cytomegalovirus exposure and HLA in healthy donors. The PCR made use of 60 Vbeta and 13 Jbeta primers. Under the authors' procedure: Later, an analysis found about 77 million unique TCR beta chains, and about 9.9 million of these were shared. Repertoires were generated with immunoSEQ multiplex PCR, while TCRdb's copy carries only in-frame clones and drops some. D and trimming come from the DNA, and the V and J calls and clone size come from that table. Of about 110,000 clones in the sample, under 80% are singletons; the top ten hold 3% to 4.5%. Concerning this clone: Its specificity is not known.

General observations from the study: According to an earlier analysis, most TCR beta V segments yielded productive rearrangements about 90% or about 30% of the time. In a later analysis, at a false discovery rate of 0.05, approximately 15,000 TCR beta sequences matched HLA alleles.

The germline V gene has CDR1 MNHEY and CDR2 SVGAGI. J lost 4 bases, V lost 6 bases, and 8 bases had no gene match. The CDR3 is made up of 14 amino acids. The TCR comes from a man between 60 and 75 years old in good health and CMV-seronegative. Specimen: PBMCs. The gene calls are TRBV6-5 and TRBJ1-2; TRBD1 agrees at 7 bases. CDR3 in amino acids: CASRRGTARYGYTF. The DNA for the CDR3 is TGTGCCAGCAGAAGGGGGACAGCGCGCTATGGCTACACCTTC.